The T cell receptor beta chain described here comes from a study of shared clonotypes between healthy human individuals. Across the study: Donors had three CD4 naive, three CD4 memory, two CD8 naive and one CD8 memory plate apiece. General study findings and limits: Larger estimated richness was generally recorded for naive subsets relative to memory subsets.

TCRdb keeps only in-frame clones here, not all; method: immunoSEQ multiplex PCR. This repertoire shows 2 million to 2.5 million clones, 80% to 95% found once; its top ten account for 0.37%. Turning to this clone: What it binds is unknown.

CDR1 is SNHLY, CDR2 FYNNEI, per germline. The ends lost 7 bases at V and 3 bases at J; junction bases unmatched: 1. This CDR3 contains 12 residues. Naive CD45RA+ and memory CD45RA-negative subsets were split from CD4+ cells. The V gene is TRBV2, the J gene TRBJ2-7, with 9 bases fitting TRBD2. The clonotype was recovered from a man aged 18 to 29 in good health. Some clones in this sample may be carry-over from other donors' samples. The sequencing input was naive CD4+ T cells from PBMCs. Subset: CD45RA+ positively selected. CDR3: CASKREDYEQYF. For the CDR3, the DNA is TGTGCCAGCAAGCGGGAGGACTACGAGCAGTACTTC.